This TCR beta chain was identified during a study of T cell responses to AZD1222 COVID-19 vaccine. Clones were read by immunoSEQ multiplex PCR, and TCRdb kept only the in-frame ones, dropping some. There are 90,000 to 120,000 clones in the sample; about 93% occur only once, and approximately 4.7% lies in the top ten. Per the germline V gene, CDR1 is MGHRA and CDR2 is YSYEKL. Trimming took off 0 bases at V and 3 bases at J, with 8 bases between the two ends. This CDR3 is 15 amino acids long. The sequence was collected from an adult in good health. The sample in question was peripheral blood, obtained on day 0 of AZD1222 vaccination. The V gene is TRBV4-1, the J gene TRBJ2-2; D could derive from TRBD1 or TRBD2 (5 bases each). The CDR3, as DNA: TGCGCCAGCAGCCAAGAGGGGGTACACACCGGGGAGCTGTTTTTT. It yields the protein CASSQEGVHTGELFF.